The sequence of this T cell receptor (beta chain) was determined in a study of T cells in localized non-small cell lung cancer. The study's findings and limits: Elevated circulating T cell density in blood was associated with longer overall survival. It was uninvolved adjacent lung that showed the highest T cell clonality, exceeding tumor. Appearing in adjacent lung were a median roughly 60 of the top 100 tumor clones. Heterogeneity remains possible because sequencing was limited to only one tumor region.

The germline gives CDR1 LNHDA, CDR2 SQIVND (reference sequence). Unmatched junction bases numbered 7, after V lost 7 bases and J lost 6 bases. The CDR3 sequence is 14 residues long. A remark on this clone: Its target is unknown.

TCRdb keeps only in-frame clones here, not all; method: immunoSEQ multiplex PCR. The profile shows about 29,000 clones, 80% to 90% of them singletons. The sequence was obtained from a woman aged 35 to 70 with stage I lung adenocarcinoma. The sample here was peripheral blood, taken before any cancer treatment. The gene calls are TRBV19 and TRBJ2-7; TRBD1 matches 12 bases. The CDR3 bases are TGTGCCAGTACCTACGGGACAGGGGGCTTCGAGCAGTACTTC. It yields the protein CASTYGTGGFEQYF.